A single sample is the source of the 7 T cell receptor beta chains below, sequenced in a study of cytomegalovirus exposure and HLA in healthy donors. 60 Vbeta and 13 Jbeta primers were used in PCR. The protocol was immunoSEQ multiplex PCR, while the TCRdb copy is restricted to in-frame clones and leaves out a portion. There are around 150,000 clones in the sample; roughly 80% occur only once, and about 2% lies in the top ten. Sample: PBMCs. Receptors originate from a human donor in good health.

The chain uses TRBV5-5 and TRBJ2-7; D is unresolved. V dropped 0 bases and J dropped 2 bases, with 9 bases sitting between them. The CDR3 consists of 14 residues. The germline CDR1 and CDR2 sequences are SGHKS and YYEKEE (reference sequence). In DNA form, the CDR3 reads TGTGCCAGCAGCTTGGGATTCTCAGCCTACGAGCAGTACTTC. Its protein is CASSLGFSAYEQYF.

This clone came up many times. The chain combines TRBV10-3 with TRBJ1-3; unclear D gene. Trimming removed 9 bases at V and 0 bases at J, with 9 bases between. This CDR3 is 13 amino acids long. Germline assignment: CDR1 ENHRY and CDR2 SYGVKD. CDR3 DNA: TGTGCCATGGCTGGCTTCTCTGGAAACACCATATATTTT. Protein: CAMAGFSGNTIYF.

V is TRBV7-2 and J is TRBJ2-1, with 14 bases that match TRBD2. The germline V gene has CDR1 SGHTA and CDR2 FQGNSA. There are 15 residues in the CDR3. V was pared by 8 bases and J by 15 bases, with 15 bases of the junction left unmatched. CDR3 loop: CASGGLAGEITPRFF. The CDR3 DNA follows: TGTGCCAGCGGGGGACTAGCGGGAGAAATAACCCCTCGGTTCTTC.

The DNA of the CDR3 is TGTGCCAGCAGACCTCAGACAGGGGACAACTATGGCTACACCTTC. This codes for CASRPQTGDNYGYTF. This chain joins TRBV6-6 and TRBJ1-2; 8 bases are a match to TRBD1. Germline trimming cut 6 bases from V and 2 bases from J; bases unmatched to any gene: 8. The CDR3 is made up of 15 amino acids. Germline V lookup: CDR1 MNHNY, CDR2 SVGAGI (reference sequence).

The chain uses TRBV7-9 and TRBJ2-7; no firm D call. Trimming left V 3 bases short and J 3 bases short, with 12 bases between. This CDR3 region has 14 residues. CDR1 SEHNR and CDR2 FQNEAQ come from the germline V gene (reference sequence). CDR3 residues: CASSFAGTNYEQYF. The CDR3 region has the DNA TGTGCCAGCAGCTTTGCAGGAACAAACTACGAGCAGTACTTC.

This clone showed up just a few times. The chain links TRBV7-2 to TRBJ1-1, with 9 bases lining up with TRBD1. In germline, CDR1 is SGHTA, CDR2 FQGNSA. Germline trimming cut 5 bases from V and 11 bases from J; bases unmatched to any gene: 6. This CDR3 region has 12 residues. The CDR3 loop is CASSANRGQAFF. DNA for the CDR3: TGTGCCAGCAGCGCCAACAGGGGGCAGGCTTTCTTT.

The chain has TRBV6-6 and TRBJ2-2; D might be TRBD2 (5 bases). V lost 6 bases, J lost 3 bases, and 11 bases lay in between. CDR1 and CDR2 from the germline V gene are MNHNY and SVGAGI (reference sequence). The CDR3 runs to 14 residues. In nucleotides, the CDR3 is TGTGCCAGCAGCCAGACCGGGGACACCGGGGAGCTGTTTTTT. Encoded protein: CASSQTGDTGELFF.